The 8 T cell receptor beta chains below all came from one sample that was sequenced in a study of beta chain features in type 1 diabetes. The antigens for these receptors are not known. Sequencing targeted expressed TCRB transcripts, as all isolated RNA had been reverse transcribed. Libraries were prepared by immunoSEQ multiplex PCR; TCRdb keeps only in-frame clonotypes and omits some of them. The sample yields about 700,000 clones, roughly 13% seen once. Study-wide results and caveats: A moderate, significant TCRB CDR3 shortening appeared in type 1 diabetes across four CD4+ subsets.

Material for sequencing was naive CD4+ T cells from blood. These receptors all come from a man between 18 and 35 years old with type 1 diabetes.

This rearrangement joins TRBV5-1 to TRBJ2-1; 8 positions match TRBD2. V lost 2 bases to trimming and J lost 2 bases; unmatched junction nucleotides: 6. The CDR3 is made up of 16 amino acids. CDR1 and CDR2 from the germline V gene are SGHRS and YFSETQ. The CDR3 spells CASSLNSGAPYNEQFF. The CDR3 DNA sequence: TGCGCCAGCAGCTTAAATAGCGGGGCCCCCTACAATGAGCAGTTCTTC. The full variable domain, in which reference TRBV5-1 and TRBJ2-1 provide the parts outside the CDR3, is KAGVTQTPRYLIKTRGQQVTLSCSPISGHRSVSWYQQTPGQGLQFLFEYFSETQRNKGNFPGRFSGRQFSNSRSEMNVSTLELGDSALYLCASSLNSGAPYNEQFFGPGTRLTVL.

The CDR3 bases are TGTGCCAGCAGCCCAGAATACACTGAAGCTTTCTTT. Protein sequence: CASSPEYTEAFF. The chain employs TRBV14 and TRBJ1-1; no definite D call. V lost 4 bases, J lost 3 bases, and 6 bases lay in between. Germline V gene data show CDR1 as SGHDN and CDR2 as FVKESK. This CDR3 is built from 12 residues.

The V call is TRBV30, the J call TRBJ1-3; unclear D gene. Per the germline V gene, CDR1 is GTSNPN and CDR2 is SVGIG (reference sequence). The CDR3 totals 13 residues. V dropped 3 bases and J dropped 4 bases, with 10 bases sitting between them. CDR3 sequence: CAWRNFAGNTIYF. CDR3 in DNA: TGTGCCTGGAGGAATTTTGCCGGAAACACCATATATTTT.

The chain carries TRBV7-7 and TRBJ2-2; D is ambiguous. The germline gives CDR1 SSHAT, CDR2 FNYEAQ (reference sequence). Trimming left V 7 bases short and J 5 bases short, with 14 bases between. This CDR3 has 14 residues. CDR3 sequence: CASKNTQETGELFF. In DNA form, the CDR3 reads TGTGCCAGCAAAAACACGCAAGAAACCGGGGAGCTGTTTTTT.

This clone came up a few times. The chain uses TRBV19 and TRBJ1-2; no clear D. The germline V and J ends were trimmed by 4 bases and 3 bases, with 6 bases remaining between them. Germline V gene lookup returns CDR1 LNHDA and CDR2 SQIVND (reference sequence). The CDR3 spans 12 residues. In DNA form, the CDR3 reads TGTGCCAGTAGTACAATGGACTATGGCTACACCTTC. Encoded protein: CASSTMDYGYTF.

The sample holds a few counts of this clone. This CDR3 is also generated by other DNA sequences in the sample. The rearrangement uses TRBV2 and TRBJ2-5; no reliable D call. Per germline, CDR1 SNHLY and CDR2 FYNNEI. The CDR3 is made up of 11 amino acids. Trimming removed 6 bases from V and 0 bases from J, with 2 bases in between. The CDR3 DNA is TGTGCCAGCAGATACCAAGAGACCCAGTACTTC. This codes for CASRYQETQYF.

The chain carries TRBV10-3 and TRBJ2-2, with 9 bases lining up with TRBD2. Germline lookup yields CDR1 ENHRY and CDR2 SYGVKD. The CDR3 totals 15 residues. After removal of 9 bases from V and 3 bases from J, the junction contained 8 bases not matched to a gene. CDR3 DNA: TGTGCCATTCCTCGGGGACTAGCTGACACCGGGGAGCTGTTTTTT. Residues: CAIPRGLADTGELFF.

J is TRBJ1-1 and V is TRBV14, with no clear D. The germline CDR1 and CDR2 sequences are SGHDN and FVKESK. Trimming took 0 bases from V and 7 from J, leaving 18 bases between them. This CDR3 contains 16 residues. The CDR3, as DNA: TGTGCCAGCAGCCAAGATTTTTTGCGCGGCCGGAATGAAGCTTTCTTT. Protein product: CASSQDFLRGRNEAFF.